This TCR beta chain appears in the sequencing data of a study of PD-1 blockade in classical Hodgkin lymphoma. Overall study results and limits: Unlike CD8+ TCR diversity, which did not rise significantly by C4D1, CD4+ TCR diversity did. When set against healthy donors, newly diagnosed patients were reported to show lower baseline TCR diversity.

In every patient, relapse followed autologous stem cell transplantation, while exposure to brentuximab vedotin differed. Best responses were complete response, partial response or progressive disease. V gave up 6 bases and J gave up 5 bases, with 23 bases separating them. This CDR3 is built from 16 residues. Germline CDR1 is SGHVS and CDR2 is FQNEAQ. Details on this clone: Its specificity is not known.

The assay was immunoSEQ multiplex PCR, and TCRdb's table has in-frame clones only and misses some. The data show 50,000 to 65,000 clones, 88% seen once. The chain recombines TRBV7-8 with TRBJ2-7, with D possibly TRBD2 on 5 matching bases. This clonotype was sampled from a human donor with classical Hodgkin lymphoma. The sequences come from peripheral blood mononuclear cells (PBMCs), collected before the second cycle of nivolumab. This CDR3 reads CASSNWVSAVMDEQYF. The CDR3, as DNA: TGTGCCAGCAGTAATTGGGTCTCAGCGGTGATGGACGAGCAGTACTTC.